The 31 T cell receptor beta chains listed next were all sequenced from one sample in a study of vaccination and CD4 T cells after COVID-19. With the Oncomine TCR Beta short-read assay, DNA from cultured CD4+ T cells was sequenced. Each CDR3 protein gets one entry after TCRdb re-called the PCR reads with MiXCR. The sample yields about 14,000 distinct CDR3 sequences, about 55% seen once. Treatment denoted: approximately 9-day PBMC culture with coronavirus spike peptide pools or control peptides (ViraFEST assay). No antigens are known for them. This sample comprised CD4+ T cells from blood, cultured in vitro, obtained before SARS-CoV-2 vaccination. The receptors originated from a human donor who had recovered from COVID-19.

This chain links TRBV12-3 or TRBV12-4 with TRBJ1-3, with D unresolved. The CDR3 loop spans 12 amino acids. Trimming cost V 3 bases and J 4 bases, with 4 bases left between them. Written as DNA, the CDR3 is TGTGCCAGCAGTTTTCGGGGAAACACCATATATTTT. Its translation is CASSFRGNTIYF.

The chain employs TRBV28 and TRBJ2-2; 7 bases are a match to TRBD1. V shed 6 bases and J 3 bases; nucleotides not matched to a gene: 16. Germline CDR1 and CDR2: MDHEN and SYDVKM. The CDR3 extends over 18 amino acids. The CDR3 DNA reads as TGTGCCAGCAGCTCGGACAGGTCTCCACAGTTCTACACCGGGGAGCTGTTTTTT. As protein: CASSSDRSPQFYTGELFF.

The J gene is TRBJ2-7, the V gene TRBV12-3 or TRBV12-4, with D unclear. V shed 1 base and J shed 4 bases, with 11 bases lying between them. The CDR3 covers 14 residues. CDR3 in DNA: TGTGCCAGCAGTTTAGGGGGTCTTAATTACGAGCAGTACTTC. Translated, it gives CASSLGGLNYEQYF.

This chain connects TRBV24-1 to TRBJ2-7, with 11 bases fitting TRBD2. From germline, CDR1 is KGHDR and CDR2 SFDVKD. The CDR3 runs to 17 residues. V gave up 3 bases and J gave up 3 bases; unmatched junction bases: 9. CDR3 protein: CATSDRGTSGRLYEQYF. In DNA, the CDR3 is TGTGCCACCAGTGATCGGGGAACTAGCGGGAGACTCTACGAGCAGTACTTC.

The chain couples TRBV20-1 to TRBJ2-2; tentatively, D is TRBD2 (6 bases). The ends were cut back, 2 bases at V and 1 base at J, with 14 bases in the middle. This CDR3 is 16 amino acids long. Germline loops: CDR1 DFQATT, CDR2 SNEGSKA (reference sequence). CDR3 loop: CSARLWRDQNTGELFF. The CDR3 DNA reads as TGCAGTGCTAGACTCTGGCGGGACCAGAACACCGGGGAGCTGTTTTTT.

CDR3 in DNA: TGTGCCAGCAGTTTGACTAGCGGGAGCACAGATACGCAGTATTTT. It codes for CASSLTSGSTDTQYF. This chain uses TRBV6-2 or TRBV6-3 with TRBJ2-3; 10 bases fit TRBD2. The CDR3 extends over 15 amino acids. V was clipped by 4 bases and J by 0 bases; unmatched bases: 1. CDR1 and CDR2 from the germline V gene are MNHEY and SVGEGT.

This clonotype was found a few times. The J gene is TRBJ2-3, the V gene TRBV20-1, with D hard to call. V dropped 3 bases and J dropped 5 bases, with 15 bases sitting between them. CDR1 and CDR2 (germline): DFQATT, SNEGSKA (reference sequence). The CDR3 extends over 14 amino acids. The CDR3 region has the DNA TGCAGTGCTAGCGGCGGAAAAATCAGAGATACGCAGTATTTT. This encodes CSASGGKIRDTQYF.

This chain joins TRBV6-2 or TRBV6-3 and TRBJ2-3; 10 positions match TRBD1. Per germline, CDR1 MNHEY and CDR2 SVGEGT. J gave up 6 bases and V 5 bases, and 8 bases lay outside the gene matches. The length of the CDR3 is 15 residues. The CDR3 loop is CASSARTGGMDTQYF. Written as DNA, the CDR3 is TGTGCCAGCAGTGCTAGGACAGGGGGGATGGATACGCAGTATTTT.

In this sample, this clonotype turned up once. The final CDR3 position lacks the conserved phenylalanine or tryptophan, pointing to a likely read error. CDR3 nucleotides: TGTGCCAGTAGTTCCAGTTACGAGGATTCACCCCTCCACTTA. Protein product: CASSSSYEDSPLHL. The rearrangement uses TRBV19 and TRBJ1-6; D gene uncertain. V lost 5 bases to trimming and J lost 8 bases, with 13 bases between them. There are 14 residues in the CDR3. Germline V gives CDR1 LNHDA, CDR2 SQIVND (reference sequence).

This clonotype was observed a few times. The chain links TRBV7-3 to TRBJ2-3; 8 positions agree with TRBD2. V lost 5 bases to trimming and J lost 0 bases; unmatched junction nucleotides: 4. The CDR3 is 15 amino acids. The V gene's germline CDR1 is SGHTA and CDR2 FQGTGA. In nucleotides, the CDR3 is TGTGCCAGCAGCCTGTTAGCGGGGAGCACAGATACGCAGTATTTT. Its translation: CASSLLAGSTDTQYF.

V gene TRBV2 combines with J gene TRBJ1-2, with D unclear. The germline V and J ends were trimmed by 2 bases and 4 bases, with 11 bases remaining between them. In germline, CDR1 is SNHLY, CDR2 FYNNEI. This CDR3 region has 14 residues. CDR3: CASSEMRNTYGYTF. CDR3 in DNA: TGTGCCAGCAGTGAAATGCGGAATACCTATGGCTACACCTTC.

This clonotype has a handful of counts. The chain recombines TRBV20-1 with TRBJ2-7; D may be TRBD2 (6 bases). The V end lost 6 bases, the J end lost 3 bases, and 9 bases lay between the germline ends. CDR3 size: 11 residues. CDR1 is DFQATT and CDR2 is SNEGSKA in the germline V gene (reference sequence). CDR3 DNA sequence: TGCAGTGCGGTCGGGAGCTACGAGCAGTACTTC. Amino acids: CSAVGSYEQYF.

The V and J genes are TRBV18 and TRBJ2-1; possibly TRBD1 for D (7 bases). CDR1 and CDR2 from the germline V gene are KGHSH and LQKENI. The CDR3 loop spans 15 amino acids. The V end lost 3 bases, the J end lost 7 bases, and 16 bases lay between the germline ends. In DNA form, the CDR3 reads TGTGCCAGCTCACCTGGGCGGGACAGTTTTAATGAGCAGTTCTTC. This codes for CASSPGRDSFNEQFF.

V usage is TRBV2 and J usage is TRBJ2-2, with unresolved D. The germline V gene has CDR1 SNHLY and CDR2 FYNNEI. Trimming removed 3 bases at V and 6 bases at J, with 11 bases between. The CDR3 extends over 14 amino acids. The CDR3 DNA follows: TGTGCCAGCAGTGATTTACTTGTCTCCGGGGAGCTGTTTTTT. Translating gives CASSDLLVSGELFF.

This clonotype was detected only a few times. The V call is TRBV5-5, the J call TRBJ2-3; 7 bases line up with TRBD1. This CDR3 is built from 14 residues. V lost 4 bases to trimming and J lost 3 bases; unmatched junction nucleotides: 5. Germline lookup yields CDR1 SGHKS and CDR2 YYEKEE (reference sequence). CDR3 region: CASSRQGGTDTQYF. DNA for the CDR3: TGTGCCAGCAGCCGACAGGGTGGTACAGATACGCAGTATTTT. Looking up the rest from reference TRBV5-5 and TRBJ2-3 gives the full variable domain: DAGVTQSPTHLIKTRGQQVTLRCSPISGHKSVSWYQQVLGQGPQFIFQYYEKEERGRGNFPDRFSARQFPNYSSELNVNALLLGDSALYLCASSRQGGTDTQYFGPGTRLTVL.

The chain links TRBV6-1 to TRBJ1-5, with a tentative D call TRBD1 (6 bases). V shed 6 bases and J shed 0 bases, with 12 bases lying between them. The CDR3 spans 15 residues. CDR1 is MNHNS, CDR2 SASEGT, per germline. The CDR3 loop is CASRRTAYSNQPQHF. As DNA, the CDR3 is TGTGCCAGCAGACGGACAGCGTATAGCAATCAGCCCCAGCATTTT.

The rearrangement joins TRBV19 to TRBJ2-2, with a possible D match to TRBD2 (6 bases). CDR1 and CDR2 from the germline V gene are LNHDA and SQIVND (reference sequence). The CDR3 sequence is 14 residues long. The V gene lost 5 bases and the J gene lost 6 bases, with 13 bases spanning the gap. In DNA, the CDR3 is TGTGCCAGTAGTTGGCGGGGCGGGGCCGGGGAGCTGTTTTTT. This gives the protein CASSWRGGAGELFF.

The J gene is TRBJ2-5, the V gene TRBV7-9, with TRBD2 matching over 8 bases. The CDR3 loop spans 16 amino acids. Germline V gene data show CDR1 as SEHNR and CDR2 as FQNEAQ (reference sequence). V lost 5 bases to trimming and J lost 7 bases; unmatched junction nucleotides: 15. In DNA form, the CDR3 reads TGTGCCAGCAGCCGGAGCGCGACTAGCGCCGAGGGGACCCAGTACTTC. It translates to CASSRSATSAEGTQYF.

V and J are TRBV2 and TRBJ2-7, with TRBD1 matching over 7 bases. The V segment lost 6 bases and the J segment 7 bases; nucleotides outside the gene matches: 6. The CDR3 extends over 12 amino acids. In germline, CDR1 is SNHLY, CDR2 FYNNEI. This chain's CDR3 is CASSRGQSEQYF. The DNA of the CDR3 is TGTGCCAGCAGCCGGGGACAGAGTGAGCAGTACTTC. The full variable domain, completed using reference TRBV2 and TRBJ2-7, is EPEVTQTPSHQVTQMGQEVILRCVPISNHLYFYWYRQILGQKVEFLVSFYNNEISEKSEIFDDQFSVERPDGSNFTLKIRSTKLEDSAMYFCASSRGQSEQYFGPGTRLTVT.

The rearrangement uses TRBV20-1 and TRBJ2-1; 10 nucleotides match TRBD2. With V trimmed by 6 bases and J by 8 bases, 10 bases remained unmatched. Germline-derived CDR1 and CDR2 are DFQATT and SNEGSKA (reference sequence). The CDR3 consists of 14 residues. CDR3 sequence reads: CSARSSGSWYEQFF. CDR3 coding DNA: TGCAGTGCCAGGTCTAGCGGGAGTTGGTATGAGCAGTTCTTC.

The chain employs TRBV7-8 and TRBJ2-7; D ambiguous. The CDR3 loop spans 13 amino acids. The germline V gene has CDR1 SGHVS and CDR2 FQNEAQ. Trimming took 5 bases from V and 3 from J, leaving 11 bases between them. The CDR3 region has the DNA TGTGCCAGCAGCCCCAGACCCGTCTACGAGCAGTACTTC. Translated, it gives CASSPRPVYEQYF.

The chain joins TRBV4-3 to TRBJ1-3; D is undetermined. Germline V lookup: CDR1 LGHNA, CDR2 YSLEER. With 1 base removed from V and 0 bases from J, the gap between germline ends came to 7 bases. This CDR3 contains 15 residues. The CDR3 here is CASSQGAGSGNTIYF. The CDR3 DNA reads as TGCGCCAGCAGCCAAGGCGCGGGCTCTGGAAACACCATATATTTT.

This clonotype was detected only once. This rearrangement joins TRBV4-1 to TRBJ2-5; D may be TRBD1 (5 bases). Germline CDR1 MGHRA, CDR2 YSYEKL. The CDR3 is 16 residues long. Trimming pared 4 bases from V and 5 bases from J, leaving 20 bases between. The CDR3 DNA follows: TGCGCCAGCAGCCGCCTGGGCAGGGCCCGCAGGGAGACCCAGTACTTC. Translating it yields CASSRLGRARRETQYF.

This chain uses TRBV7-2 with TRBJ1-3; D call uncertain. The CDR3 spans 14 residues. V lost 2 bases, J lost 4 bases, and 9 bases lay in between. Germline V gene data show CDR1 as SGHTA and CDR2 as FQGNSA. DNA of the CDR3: TGTGCCAGCAGCTTAACCGGGCCCGGAAACACCATATATTTT. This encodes CASSLTGPGNTIYF.

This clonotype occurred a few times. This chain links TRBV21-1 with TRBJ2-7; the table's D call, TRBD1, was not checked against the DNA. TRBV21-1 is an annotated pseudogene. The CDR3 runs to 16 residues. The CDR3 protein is CASSKGADSATYEQYF. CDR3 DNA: TGTGCCAGCAGCAAAGGCGCGGACAGTGCTACCTACGAGCAGTACTTC.

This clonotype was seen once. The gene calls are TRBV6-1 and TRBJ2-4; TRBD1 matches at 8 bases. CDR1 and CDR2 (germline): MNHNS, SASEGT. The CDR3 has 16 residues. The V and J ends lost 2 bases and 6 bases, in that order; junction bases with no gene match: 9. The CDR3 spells CASSEIGQGAVNIQYF. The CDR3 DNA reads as TGTGCCAGCAGTGAAATTGGGCAGGGGGCCGTAAACATTCAGTACTTC.

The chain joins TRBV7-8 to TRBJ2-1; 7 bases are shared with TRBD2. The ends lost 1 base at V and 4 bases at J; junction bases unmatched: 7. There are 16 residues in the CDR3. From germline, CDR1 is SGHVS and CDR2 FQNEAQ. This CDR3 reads CASSLVGLAEYNEQFF. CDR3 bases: TGTGCCAGCAGCTTAGTTGGGCTAGCGGAGTACAATGAGCAGTTCTTC.

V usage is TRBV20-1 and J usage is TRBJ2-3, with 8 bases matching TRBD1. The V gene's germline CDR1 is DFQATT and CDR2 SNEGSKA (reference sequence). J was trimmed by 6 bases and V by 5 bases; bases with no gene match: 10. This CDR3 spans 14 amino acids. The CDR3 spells CSAWPGGAMDTQYF. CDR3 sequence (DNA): TGCAGTGCTTGGCCAGGGGGCGCGATGGATACGCAGTATTTT.

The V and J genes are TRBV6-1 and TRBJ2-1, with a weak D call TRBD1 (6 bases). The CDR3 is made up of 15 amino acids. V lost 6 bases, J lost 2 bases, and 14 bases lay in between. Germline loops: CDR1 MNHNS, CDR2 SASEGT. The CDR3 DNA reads TGTGCCAGCAGCCAACAGGGAGCGGCCTACAATGAGCAGTTCTTC. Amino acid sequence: CASSQQGAAYNEQFF.

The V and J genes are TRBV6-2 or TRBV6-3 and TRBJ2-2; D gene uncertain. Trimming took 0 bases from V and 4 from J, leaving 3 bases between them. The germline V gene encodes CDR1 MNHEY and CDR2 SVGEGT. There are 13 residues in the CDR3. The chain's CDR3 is CASSYSTTGELFF. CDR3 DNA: TGTGCCAGCAGTTACTCGACCACCGGGGAGCTGTTTTTT.

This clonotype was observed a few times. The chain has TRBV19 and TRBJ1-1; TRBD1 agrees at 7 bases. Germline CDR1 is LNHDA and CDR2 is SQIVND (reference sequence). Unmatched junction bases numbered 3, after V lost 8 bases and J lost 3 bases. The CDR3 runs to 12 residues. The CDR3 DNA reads TGTGCCAGTGGGGACAGATACACTGAAGCTTTCTTT. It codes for CASGDRYTEAFF.